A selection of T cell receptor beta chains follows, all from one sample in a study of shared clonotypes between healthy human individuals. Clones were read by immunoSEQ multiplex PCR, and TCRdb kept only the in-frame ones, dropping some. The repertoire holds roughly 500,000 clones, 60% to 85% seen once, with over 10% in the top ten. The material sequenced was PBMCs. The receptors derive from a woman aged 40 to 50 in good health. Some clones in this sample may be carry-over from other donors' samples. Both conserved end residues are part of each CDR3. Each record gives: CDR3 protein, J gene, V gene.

CDR3 protein: CASSAYTAAGIETQYF; J gene: TRBJ2-5; V gene: TRBV9
CDR3 protein: CASSAGQWETQYF; J gene: TRBJ2-5; V gene: TRBV19
CDR3 protein: CASSERREVGELFF; J gene: TRBJ2-2; V gene: TRBV6-1
CDR3 protein: CASRSPRGGQYGYTF; J gene: TRBJ1-2; V gene: TRBV6-1
CDR3 protein: CASSRTPVGSYEQYF; J gene: TRBJ2-7; V gene: TRBV27
CDR3 protein: CASSESDSLLEQFF; J gene: TRBJ2-1; V gene: TRBV10-1
CDR3 protein: CASSADRATGELFF; J gene: TRBJ2-2; V gene: TRBV5-1
CDR3 protein: CASIPTGRRLETQYF; J gene: TRBJ2-5; V gene: TRBV28
CDR3 protein: CASSIKGTEAFF; J gene: TRBJ1-1; V gene: TRBV6-9
CDR3 protein: CASSSGRTSYGYTF; J gene: TRBJ1-2; V gene: TRBV6-1
CDR3 protein: CASSFQGTGTYEQYF; J gene: TRBJ2-7; V gene: TRBV7-9
CDR3 protein: CAISRTEGEQYF; J gene: TRBJ2-7; V gene: TRBV10-3
CDR3 protein: CASSENRVEQYF; J gene: TRBJ2-7; V gene: TRBV2
CDR3 protein: CASSPMAEGEQYF; J gene: TRBJ2-7; V gene: TRBV18
CDR3 protein: CASSFPAGAGELFF; J gene: TRBJ2-2; V gene: TRBV7-8
CDR3 protein: CASSETGEANQPQHF; J gene: TRBJ1-5; V gene: TRBV5-1
CDR3 protein: CASRPRPSETGANVLTF; J gene: TRBJ2-6; V gene: TRBV5-5
CDR3 protein: CASSIRGLAGGNEQFF; J gene: TRBJ2-1; V gene: TRBV19
CDR3 protein: CASSLVTSGRSSYEQYF; J gene: TRBJ2-7; V gene: TRBV7-9
CDR3 protein: CAWSSGDTQYF; J gene: TRBJ2-3; V gene: TRBV30
CDR3 protein: CASSPRLAVYNEQFF; J gene: TRBJ2-1; V gene: TRBV5-8
CDR3 protein: CASSPLVGGNTIYF; J gene: TRBJ1-3; V gene: TRBV7-9
CDR3 protein: CASSIGTGDEQYF; J gene: TRBJ2-7; V gene: TRBV19
CDR3 protein: CATGDEGVTDTQYF; J gene: TRBJ2-3; V gene: TRBV19
CDR3 protein: CASSRTGTGADEQYF; J gene: TRBJ2-7; V gene: TRBV18
CDR3 protein: CASSLGGQASYGYTF; J gene: TRBJ1-2; V gene: TRBV7-2
CDR3 protein: CASSPSGTEAFF; J gene: TRBJ1-1; V gene: TRBV6-5
CDR3 protein: CASSRGRVAYEQYF; J gene: TRBJ2-7; V gene: TRBV5-1
CDR3 protein: CASGQEPTTNEKLFF; J gene: TRBJ1-4; V gene: TRBV6-5
CDR3 protein: CASSLTGNNEKLFF; J gene: TRBJ1-4; V gene: TRBV28
CDR3 protein: CASRPDQGNIQYF; J gene: TRBJ2-4; V gene: TRBV5-1
CDR3 protein: CATVPSGSLYEQYF; J gene: TRBJ2-7; V gene: TRBV28
CDR3 protein: CASSSGANTEAFF; J gene: TRBJ1-1; V gene: TRBV7-3
CDR3 protein: CASSIRDGGTEAFF; J gene: TRBJ1-1; V gene: TRBV19
CDR3 protein: CASSQSDRGETQYF; J gene: TRBJ2-5; V gene: TRBV4-2
CDR3 protein: CASSFRTGLVGYEQYF; J gene: TRBJ2-7; V gene: TRBV28
CDR3 protein: CASSLNALNYGYTF; J gene: TRBJ1-2; V gene: TRBV28
CDR3 protein: CASSYYADTQYF; J gene: TRBJ2-3; V gene: TRBV7-2
CDR3 protein: CASSLGAINEKLFF; J gene: TRBJ1-4; V gene: TRBV5-1
CDR3 protein: CASSRTSGSGNNEQFF; J gene: TRBJ2-1; V gene: TRBV7-2
CDR3 protein: CASRGGMGGPDFF; J gene: TRBJ2-1; V gene: TRBV10-2
CDR3 protein: CASSGGLVNTDTQYF; J gene: TRBJ2-3; V gene: TRBV5-1
CDR3 protein: CASSGRDTGELFF; J gene: TRBJ2-2; V gene: TRBV6-4
CDR3 protein: CAIRPVGPTNTDTQYF; J gene: TRBJ2-3; V gene: TRBV10-3
CDR3 protein: CASSLTFSYDRMTDTQYF; J gene: TRBJ2-3; V gene: TRBV7-9
CDR3 protein: CASSALPGGFDTGELFF; J gene: TRBJ2-2; V gene: TRBV9
CDR3 protein: CASSEFWTLKRSYNSPLHF; J gene: TRBJ1-6; V gene: TRBV2
CDR3 protein: CAWSPGQPTNEKLFF; J gene: TRBJ1-4; V gene: TRBV30
CDR3 protein: CASTLRGQGISYNEQFF; J gene: TRBJ2-1; V gene: TRBV19
CDR3 protein: CASSFAETGELFF; J gene: TRBJ2-2; V gene: TRBV11-2
CDR3 protein: CASSLRLAEYNEQFF; J gene: TRBJ2-1; V gene: TRBV5-8
CDR3 protein: CASSLDGALAGYTF; J gene: TRBJ1-2; V gene: TRBV11-2
CDR3 protein: CASTPLEGAPAGYGYTF; J gene: TRBJ1-2; V gene: TRBV28
CDR3 protein: CASSLGGRVTEAFF; J gene: TRBJ1-1; V gene: TRBV7-9
CDR3 protein: CASSVGRGNSYEQYF; J gene: TRBJ2-7; V gene: TRBV9
CDR3 protein: CASRTQVGYEQYF; J gene: TRBJ2-7; V gene: TRBV28
CDR3 protein: CSVLDAGELFF; J gene: TRBJ2-2; V gene: TRBV29-1
CDR3 protein: CASSKGGLKETQYF; J gene: TRBJ2-5; V gene: TRBV19
CDR3 protein: CASSLASSYEQYF; J gene: TRBJ2-7; V gene: TRBV11-2
CDR3 protein: CASSSPGLAYEQYF; J gene: TRBJ2-7; V gene: TRBV13